One and the same sample provided the 31 T cell receptor beta chains below, sequenced in a study of blood T cell repertoires in COVID-19. Produced via immunoSEQ multiplex PCR; TCRdb's table is partial and in-frame only. The data show some 150,000 clones, with approximately 91% seen just once and about 2.3% held by the top ten. The material sequenced was peripheral blood. The receptor set was obtained from a human donor in a cohort sampled during active COVID-19.

The gene calls are TRBV7-2 and TRBJ2-7; D uncertain. Looked up from germline, CDR1 is SGHTA and CDR2 is FQGNSA. V lost 1 base and J lost 2, with 12 bases in between. The CDR3 totals 15 residues. In DNA form, the CDR3 reads TGTGCCAGCAGCTTAGGCGAAGCTGCTCCCTACGAGCAGTACTTC. Translating gives CASSLGEAAPYEQYF.

The chain combines TRBV7-2 with TRBJ2-1, with 9 bases lining up with TRBD1. The V gene end was trimmed by 0 bases and the J gene end by 11 bases; junction bases not matched to a gene: 2. This CDR3 region has 13 residues. From germline, CDR1 is SGHTA and CDR2 FQGNSA. CDR3 coding DNA: TGTGCCAGCAGCTTAGCGACAGGGGGACAGCAGTTCTTC. Its protein is CASSLATGGQQFF.

This rearrangement joins TRBV6-2 or TRBV6-3 to TRBJ2-7, with D possibly TRBD1 on 6 matching bases. The CDR3 is made up of 16 amino acids. CDR1 and CDR2 (germline): MNHEY, SVGEGT. V lost 0 bases to trimming and J lost 4 bases, with 16 bases between them. CDR3 amino acids: CASSYSGETGKYEQYF. The CDR3 nucleotides read TGTGCCAGCAGTTACTCGGGCGAAACAGGGAAATACGAGCAGTACTTC.

The chain joins TRBV4-3 to TRBJ2-1, with 13 bases aligning to TRBD2. This CDR3 is 19 amino acids long. Looked up from germline, CDR1 is LGHNA and CDR2 is YSLEER. V trimming: 0 bases; J trimming: 7 bases; junction bases outside the gene matches: 12. CDR3 residues: CASSQDWGPGLAGVNEQFF. CDR3 DNA sequence: TGCGCCAGCAGCCAAGATTGGGGCCCCGGACTAGCGGGAGTAAATGAGCAGTTCTTC.

The chain uses TRBV18 and TRBJ2-5, with D possibly TRBD2 on 5 matching bases. The germline V gene encodes CDR1 KGHSH and CDR2 LQKENI. This CDR3 comprises 15 residues. Trimming cost V 5 bases and J 5 bases, with 18 bases left between them. CDR3 sequence (DNA): TGTGCCAGCTCAACAATACAGCGGCCCGGGGAGACCCAGTACTTC. Encoded protein: CASSTIQRPGETQYF.

The rearrangement joins TRBV3-1 (or the pseudogene TRBV3-2) to TRBJ2-7; 10 bases fit TRBD2. Germline CDR1 reads LGHDT; CDR2 reads YNNKEL (reference sequence). This CDR3 has 16 amino acids. After removal of 0 bases from V and 3 bases from J, the junction contained 5 bases not matched to a gene. CDR3 DNA: TGTGCCAGCAGCCAAGATCTACTAGCGGGGTTCTACGAGCAGTACTTC. It yields the protein CASSQDLLAGFYEQYF.

The gene calls are TRBV6-2 or TRBV6-3 and TRBJ2-1; 8 bases are shared with TRBD2. Germline CDR1 MNHEY, CDR2 SVGEGT. This CDR3 comprises 15 residues. The ends lost 5 bases at V and 3 bases at J; junction bases unmatched: 6. In nucleotides, the CDR3 is TGTGCCAGCAGTACCGGGACTAGTCTCTACAATGAGCAGTTCTTC. It yields the protein CASSTGTSLYNEQFF.

The chain employs TRBV6-5 and TRBJ1-3; D is unresolved. This CDR3 is built from 15 residues. From germline, CDR1 is MNHEY and CDR2 SVGAGI. Trimming stripped 8 bases from V and 4 bases from J, with 18 bases between. This CDR3 reads CASFPPGEGGNTIYF. The CDR3 nucleotides are TGTGCCAGCTTCCCACCCGGGGAGGGAGGAAACACCATATATTTT.

In regard to this clone: The junction shows a germline mismatch at one end, possibly a read error. V and J are TRBV7-7 and TRBJ2-3; 9 bases align to TRBD2. CDR3 length: 15 residues. Germline loops: CDR1 SSHAT, CDR2 FNYEAQ (reference sequence). CDR3 in amino acids: CASSLTSGSTDTQYF. In DNA form, the CDR3 reads TGTGCTAGCAGCCTAACTAGCGGGAGCACAGATACGCAGTATTTT.

The chain has TRBV10-2 and TRBJ1-5, with 7 positions matching TRBD1. The germline V gene encodes CDR1 WSHSY and CDR2 SAAADI. CDR3 length equals 15 residues. The ends lost 2 bases at V and 2 bases at J; junction bases unmatched: 3. CDR3 sequence reads: CASSEGQERNQPQHF. The CDR3 nucleotides read TGCGCCAGCAGTGAGGGACAGGAGCGCAATCAGCCCCAGCATTTT.

The genes are TRBV28 and TRBJ2-1, with 8 bases lining up with TRBD2. V was pared by 5 bases and J by 7 bases, with 7 bases of the junction left unmatched. Looked up from germline, CDR1 is MDHEN and CDR2 is SYDVKM. The CDR3 length is 14 residues. The CDR3 protein is CASSPPTSENEQFF. CDR3 DNA sequence: TGTGCCAGCAGTCCGCCGACTAGCGAGAATGAGCAGTTCTTC.

The genes are TRBV19 and TRBJ1-2; TRBD1 agrees at 11 bases. V was clipped by 10 bases and J by 3 bases; unmatched bases: 10. CDR3 length: 15 amino acids. Germline V gene lookup returns CDR1 LNHDA and CDR2 SQIVND (reference sequence). CDR3 sequence (DNA): TGTGCCACCAACCCCGGGACAGGGGGTTACTATGGCTACACCTTC. This codes for CATNPGTGGYYGYTF.

The rearrangement uses TRBV19 and TRBJ1-2; D might be TRBD1 (6 bases). The CDR3 consists of 14 residues. Germline CDR1 and CDR2: LNHDA and SQIVND (reference sequence). The V end lost 5 bases, the J end lost 0 bases, and 10 bases lay between the germline ends. CDR3 protein: CASSWRTANYGYTF. CDR3 DNA: TGTGCCAGTAGTTGGCGGACAGCTAACTATGGCTACACCTTC. Looking up the rest from reference TRBV19 and TRBJ1-2 gives the full variable domain: DGGITQSPKYLFRKEGQNVTLSCEQNLNHDAMYWYRQDPGQGLRLIYYSQIVNDFQKGDIAEGYSVSREKKESFPLTVTSAQKNPTAFYLCASSWRTANYGYTFGSGTRLTVV.

For the CDR3, the DNA is TGCGCCAGCAGCTCGACCTCAGGGTCCCGGGCCAACGTCCTGACTTTC. This sequence encodes CASSSTSGSRANVLTF. This chain links TRBV5-1 with TRBJ2-6, with D tentatively TRBD1 (5 bases). The CDR3 is made up of 16 amino acids. The germline V gene has CDR1 SGHRS and CDR2 YFSETQ. The V end was cut by 3 bases, the J end by 5 bases, with 15 bases between.

The chain recombines TRBV24-1 with TRBJ2-7, with TRBD2 matching 11 bases. The V segment lost 3 bases and the J segment 3 bases; nucleotides outside the gene matches: 0. CDR3 length: 14 amino acids. Germline CDR1 and CDR2: KGHDR and SFDVKD. The CDR3 DNA sequence: TGTGCCACCAGTGATACTAGCGGGAGCTACGAGCAGTACTTC. It translates to CATSDTSGSYEQYF.

J is TRBJ2-1 and V is TRBV24-1; a possible D gene is TRBD2 (5 bases). V gave up 0 bases and J gave up 6 bases, with 14 bases separating them. The CDR3 runs to 16 residues. The V gene's germline CDR1 is KGHDR and CDR2 SFDVKD. The CDR3 loop is CATSDLGRGPGNEQFF. The CDR3 DNA follows: TGTGCCACCAGTGATTTGGGAAGAGGGCCAGGCAATGAGCAGTTCTTC.

This chain uses TRBV15 with TRBJ2-7, with D possibly being TRBD1 (6 bases). The germline V and J ends were trimmed by 0 bases and 4 bases, with 16 bases remaining between them. Germline CDR1 LNHNV, CDR2 YYDKDF (reference sequence). The CDR3 runs 16 residues. The CDR3 region has the DNA TGTGCCACCAGCAGAGATCTCCCGGGACAAGGGTACGAGCAGTACTTC. Protein sequence: CATSRDLPGQGYEQYF. The full variable domain, its missing parts supplied by reference TRBV15 and TRBJ2-7, is DAMVIQNPRYQVTQFGKPVTLSCSQTLNHNVMYWYQQKSSQAPKLLFHYYDKDFNNEADTPDNFQSRRPNTSFCFLDIRSPGLGDTAMYLCATSRDLPGQGYEQYFGPGTRLTVT.

The rearrangement joins TRBV3-1 (or the pseudogene TRBV3-2) to TRBJ1-1; maybe TRBD1 (6 bases). With 2 bases removed from V and 1 base from J, the gap between germline ends came to 11 bases. The CDR3 runs to 15 residues. From germline, CDR1 is LGHDT and CDR2 YNNKEL (reference sequence). The CDR3 DNA reads as TGTGCCAGCAGCCAATGGGGGCAGGCGAACACTGAAGCTTTCTTT. Translated: CASSQWGQANTEAFF.

The genes are TRBV7-6 and TRBJ2-5; tentatively, D is TRBD2 (7 bases). This CDR3 is 14 amino acids long. CDR1 and CDR2 (germline): SGHVS, FNYEAQ. V lost 4 bases and J 5 bases, leaving 14 bases between the germline ends. In nucleotides, the CDR3 is TGTGCCAGCAGCTCACCACAGGGAGGGGAGACCCAGTACTTC. Translation: CASSSPQGGETQYF.

CDR3 in DNA: TGTGCCAGCAGTAACAGAAACAATGAGCAGTTCTTC. It is translated as CASSNRNNEQFF. The chain recombines TRBV6-5 with TRBJ2-1; D ambiguous. V was shortened by 5 bases and J by 5 bases, with 7 bases between the two germline ends. CDR1 MNHEY and CDR2 SVGAGI come from the germline V gene. The CDR3 extends over 12 amino acids.

The V gene is TRBV24-1, the J gene TRBJ2-3; 9 bases agree with TRBD1. V dropped 4 bases and J dropped 4; count of bases not matched to a gene: 8. The CDR3 length is 16 residues. CDR1 KGHDR and CDR2 SFDVKD come from the germline V gene. The CDR3 bases are TGTGCCACCAGTGACCCTGGGACAGGGAAAGCAGATACGCAGTATTTT. As protein: CATSDPGTGKADTQYF.

This chain links TRBV9 with TRBJ1-2; D is unclear. CDR1 SGDLS and CDR2 YYNGEE come from the germline V gene. This CDR3 comprises 12 residues. Deletions cut 10 bases from V and 6 bases from J, with 16 bases between. DNA of the CDR3: TGTGCCTCAGGTGGAGGACTGGATGGCTACACCTTC. It encodes CASGGGLDGYTF.

This chain joins TRBV6-5 and TRBJ2-5; D perhaps matches TRBD1 (5 bases). The CDR3 sequence is 15 residues long. V was cut by 1 base and J by 4 bases, with 13 bases left in between. Germline CDR1 is MNHEY and CDR2 is SVGAGI. The CDR3 nucleotides are TGTGCCAGCAGTTACTTTTTGGCAGGGCGAGAGACCCAGTACTTC. It codes for CASSYFLAGRETQYF.

V and J are TRBV30 and TRBJ2-3, with 8 bases lining up with TRBD2. The length of the CDR3 is 15 residues. Germline CDR1 GTSNPN, CDR2 SVGIG (reference sequence). The V segment lost 3 bases and the J segment 0 bases; nucleotides outside the gene matches: 5. DNA of the CDR3: TGTGCCTGGAGCCTACTAGCGGCAAGCACAGATACGCAGTATTTT. Translated: CAWSLLAASTDTQYF.

The gene calls are TRBV6-6 and TRBJ2-7; 8 bases fit TRBD1. Trimming took 6 bases from V and 2 from J; bases not matched to a gene: 24. The CDR3 runs to 20 residues. Germline V CDR1 and CDR2: MNHNY, SVGAGI (reference sequence). The chain's CDR3 is CASSKTSRSTGDMRAYEQYF. In DNA, the CDR3 is TGTGCCAGCAGCAAAACCTCCAGATCGACAGGGGATATGAGAGCCTACGAGCAGTACTTC.

This sequence joins TRBV7-2 and TRBJ2-7; 10 bases line up with TRBD2. The CDR3 sequence is 17 residues long. V shed 0 bases, J shed 2 bases, and the junction held 7 bases outside the gene matches. CDR1 is SGHTA, CDR2 FQGNSA, per germline. CDR3 region: CASSLAPTSGAPYEQYF. CDR3 DNA sequence: TGTGCCAGCAGCTTAGCCCCTACTAGCGGGGCCCCCTACGAGCAGTACTTC. Based on the CDR3 plus reference TRBV7-2 and TRBJ2-7, the full variable domain is GAGVSQSPSNKVTEKGKDVELRCDPISGHTALYWYRQSLGQGLEFLIYFQGNSAPDKSGLPSDRFSAERTGGSVSTLTIQRTQQEDSAVYLCASSLAPTSGAPYEQYFGPGTRLTVT.

The rearrangement joins TRBV6-2 or TRBV6-3 to TRBJ1-5; TRBD1 is a possible D gene (6 bases). The CDR3 loop spans 16 amino acids. V dropped 5 bases and J dropped 2 bases, with 16 bases sitting between them. CDR1 and CDR2 (germline): MNHEY, SVGEGT. The CDR3 spells CASSPTGGAGNQPQHF. DNA for the CDR3: TGTGCCAGCAGTCCCACTGGGGGGGCAGGCAATCAGCCCCAGCATTTT.

The rearrangement joins TRBV29-1 to TRBJ2-3; 7 nucleotides agree with TRBD2. V gave up 5 bases and J gave up 5 bases; unmatched junction bases: 4. The CDR3 consists of 12 residues. Germline CDR1 reads SQVTM; CDR2 reads ANQGSEA. CDR3 amino acids: CSVWGRGDTQYF. The CDR3 nucleotides are TGCAGCGTTTGGGGGAGGGGAGATACGCAGTATTTT.

V is TRBV19 and J is TRBJ2-3; 10 bases agree with TRBD2. V lost 10 bases and J lost 5; bases outside the gene matches: 9. Germline values: CDR1 LNHDA, CDR2 SQIVND (reference sequence). The CDR3 consists of 14 residues. The CDR3 nucleotides are TGTGCCACCAGGACTAGCGGCCGAGGAGATACGCAGTATTTT. This gives the protein CATRTSGRGDTQYF. The full variable domain, with the rest looked up from reference TRBV19 and TRBJ2-3, is DGGITQSPKYLFRKEGQNVTLSCEQNLNHDAMYWYRQDPGQGLRLIYYSQIVNDFQKGDIAEGYSVSREKKESFPLTVTSAQKNPTAFYLCATRTSGRGDTQYFGPGTRLTVL.

CDR3 loop: CASRTGGNNYGYTF. CDR3 DNA sequence: TGTGCCAGCAGGACAGGGGGAAATAACTATGGCTACACCTTC. This chain uses TRBV7-9 with TRBJ1-2; TRBD1 aligns across 9 bases. The trim removed 6 bases at V and 1 base at J, leaving 3 bases unmatched. The CDR3 has 14 residues. Germline V gene lookup returns CDR1 SEHNR and CDR2 FQNEAQ (reference sequence). The complete variable domain, with remaining parts taken from reference TRBV7-9 and TRBJ1-2, reads DTGVSQNPRHKITKRGQNVTFRCDPISEHNRLYWYRQTLGQGPEFLTYFQNEAQLEKSRLLSDRFSAERPKGSFSTLEIQRTEQGDSAMYLCASRTGGNNYGYTFGSGTRLTVV.

This chain connects TRBV18 to TRBJ2-2, with TRBD1 as a possible D gene (6 bases). The length of the CDR3 is 15 residues. The V gene's germline CDR1 is KGHSH and CDR2 LQKENI. V was shortened by 4 bases and J by 5 bases, with 14 bases between the two germline ends. The CDR3 protein is CASSLGTGQTGELFF. As DNA, the CDR3 is TGTGCCAGCTCACTTGGTACAGGGCAGACCGGGGAGCTGTTTTTT.